Listed below are T cell receptor beta chains from one sample, sequenced in a study of Graves' ophthalmopathy and Graves' hyperthyroidism. Via MiXCR, TCRdb re-called the multiplex PCR reads, giving one row per CDR3 protein. The data contain about 220,000 distinct CDR3 sequences, roughly 21% of them singletons. Sample: peripheral blood. Source of these receptors: a woman aged 45-59 years with Graves' ophthalmopathy. Both conserved end residues are trimmed from each CDR3.

V: TRBV6-1; J: TRBJ1-1; CDR3: AIRQGPNTEAF
V: TRBV27; J: TRBJ2-7; CDR3: ASTEEGGYEQY
V: TRBV11-2; J: TRBJ2-1; CDR3: ASNVQRTAEQF
V: TRBV9; J: TRBJ1-3; CDR3: ASSAGGVGNTIY
V: TRBV7-2; J: TRBJ2-7; CDR3: ASGVAVSYEQY
V: TRBV19; J: TRBJ2-5; CDR3: ASSIGGGTLETQY
V: TRBV11-1; J: TRBJ2-7; CDR3: ASSLGRDGRGSYEQY
V: TRBV28; J: TRBJ2-7; CDR3: ASSPVKLAGYEQY
V: TRBV10-2; J: TRBJ1-2; CDR3: ASSSGTDGYT
V: TRBV6-5; J: TRBJ2-5; CDR3: ASSYSAGPGTQY
V: TRBV7-3; J: TRBJ2-5; CDR3: ASSLYGLETQY
V: TRBV6-2/TRBV6-3; J: TRBJ2-5; CDR3: ASEKGGQETQY
V: TRBV12-3/TRBV12-4; J: TRBJ2-2; CDR3: ASSFAGKLSGELF
V: TRBV11-1; J: TRBJ2-2; CDR3: ASRGPGSRDTGELF
V: TRBV4-2; J: TRBJ2-7; CDR3: ASSQVAGAREQY
V: TRBV6-5; J: TRBJ1-5; CDR3: ASRRTTGNDQPQH
V: TRBV4-1; J: TRBJ1-5; CDR3: ASSQFSLEGPSRNQPQH
V: TRBV12-5; J: TRBJ2-7; CDR3: ASGLLLGLPEQY